Below, 27 T cell receptor beta chains from the same sample are listed, as sequenced in a study of cytomegalovirus exposure and HLA in healthy donors (dated by TCRdb to about 2017). The library was built by means of the immunoSEQ multiplex PCR assay. TCRdb retrieved this table from immuneACCESS and kept in-frame rearrangements only. Not all clones are present; in checked studies, unresolved V genes account for under half, and no reason is known for the remainder. The sample has about 170,000 clones on record, 86% of them singletons. The ten most abundant clones make up approximately 2.4% of the sample. What was sequenced was PBMCs. All receptors derive from a man younger than 35 in good health and CMV-seropositive.

The chain couples TRBV9 to TRBJ2-7, with 11 bases fitting TRBD1. The CDR3 extends over 15 amino acids. V lost 0 bases and J lost 5; bases outside the gene matches: 4. Looked up from germline, CDR1 is SGDLS and CDR2 is YYNGEE. Written as DNA, the CDR3 is TGTGCCAGCAGCGTAGCCCTGGGACAGGGGGACGAGCAGTACTTC. Its translation: CASSVALGQGDEQYF.

The chain recombines TRBV29-1 with TRBJ2-7; D is possibly TRBD2 (5 bases). Germline loops: CDR1 SQVTM, CDR2 ANQGSEA. Trimming stripped 7 bases from V and 6 bases from J, with 13 bases between. The CDR3 consists of 11 residues. Here the CDR3 reads CSGIRGIEQYF. For the CDR3, the DNA is TGCAGCGGGATAAGAGGGATCGAGCAGTACTTC.

The chain uses TRBV10-3 and TRBJ1-2; 9 bases agree with TRBD1. Germline loops: CDR1 ENHRY, CDR2 SYGVKD. CDR3 size: 16 residues. With V trimmed by 2 bases and J by 1 base, 5 bases remained unmatched. Here the CDR3 DNA reads TGTGCCATCAGTGAGGACAGGGGGATAGATAACTATGGCTACACCTTC. Its protein product is CAISEDRGIDNYGYTF.

The chain recombines TRBV9 with TRBJ1-5, with D possibly matching TRBD1 (5 bases). CDR3 length: 15 residues. Per germline, CDR1 SGDLS and CDR2 YYNGEE. V was cut by 4 bases and J by 4 bases, with 15 bases left in between. Here the CDR3 DNA reads TGTGCCAGCAGCCCGGACGGGACTGGAAATCAGCCCCAGCATTTT. Translated: CASSPDGTGNQPQHF.

V is TRBV5-6 and J is TRBJ1-1; D possibly corresponds to TRBD1 (6 bases). CDR3 size: 16 residues. The germline gives CDR1 SGHDT, CDR2 YYEEEE. Trimming took off 2 bases at V and 0 bases at J, with 14 bases between the two ends. CDR3 nucleotide sequence: TGTGCCAGCAGCTTACCGACAGGATCCATGAACACTGAAGCTTTCTTT. Its protein product is CASSLPTGSMNTEAFF.

This sequence joins TRBV2 and TRBJ1-1; no definite D call. The V end lost 6 bases, the J end lost 4 bases, and 15 bases lay between the germline ends. Germline V gene lookup returns CDR1 SNHLY and CDR2 FYNNEI. The CDR3 sequence is 14 residues long. The CDR3 DNA reads as TGTGCCAGCAGCGCGAGTTCCATTGGCACTGAAGCTTTCTTT. This translates into CASSASSIGTEAFF.

This chain uses TRBV30 with TRBJ2-7, with D possibly TRBD2 on 5 matching bases. Germline-derived CDR1 and CDR2 are GTSNPN and SVGIG (reference sequence). Trimming stripped 0 bases from V and 0 bases from J, with 9 bases between. The CDR3 is 14 amino acids. Written as DNA, the CDR3 is TGTGCCTGGAGTGTTTTAGGGAGCTCCTACGAGCAGTACTTC. It is translated as CAWSVLGSSYEQYF. The entire variable domain, with the rest obtained from reference TRBV30 and TRBJ2-7, is as follows: SQTIHQWPATLVQPVGSPLSLECTVEGTSNPNLYWYRQAAGRGLQLLFYSVGIGQISSEVPQNLSASRPQDRQFILSSKKLLLSDSGFYLCAWSVLGSSYEQYFGPGTRLTVT.

This sequence joins TRBV7-9 and TRBJ2-7; D may be TRBD1 (5 bases). V lost 11 bases and J 6 bases, leaving 17 bases between the germline ends. Germline V CDR1 and CDR2: SEHNR, FQNEAQ (reference sequence). This CDR3 is 12 amino acids long. The CDR3 DNA sequence: TGTGCCTTCAAAACCGCTAGGGGCGAGCAGTACTTC. It yields the protein CAFKTARGEQYF.

The sample holds a few counts of this clone. The rearrangement links TRBV30 to TRBJ2-7; TRBD2 agrees at 7 bases. V lost 0 bases, J lost 5 bases, and 7 bases stayed unmatched. Per germline, CDR1 GTSNPN and CDR2 SVGIG (reference sequence). The CDR3 extends over 14 amino acids. CDR3: CAWSVPGTTNEQYF. CDR3 nucleotide sequence: TGTGCCTGGAGTGTACCAGGGACTACCAACGAGCAGTACTTC.

The chain combines TRBV9 with TRBJ2-5, with 7 bases that match TRBD1. The CDR3 spans 14 residues. The germline gives CDR1 SGDLS, CDR2 YYNGEE. Germline trimming cut 3 bases from V and 2 bases from J; bases unmatched to any gene: 4. The CDR3 DNA reads TGTGCCAGCAGCGGAGGGGACAGTCAAGAGACCCAGTACTTC. Amino acid sequence: CASSGGDSQETQYF.

The chain has TRBV13 and TRBJ2-3; 9 nucleotides align to TRBD1. After removal of 8 bases from V and 4 bases from J, the junction contained 7 bases not matched to a gene. In germline, CDR1 is PRHDT, CDR2 FYEKMQ (reference sequence). The CDR3 extends over 14 amino acids. For the CDR3, the DNA is TGTGCCAGCGCCCGGGACAGGGTAGCAGATACGCAGTATTTT. This codes for CASARDRVADTQYF.

The J gene is TRBJ1-4, the V gene TRBV29-1; D possibly corresponds to TRBD1 (5 bases). Germline V gene data show CDR1 as SQVTM and CDR2 as ANQGSEA. The ends were cut back, 0 bases at V and 0 bases at J, with 14 bases in the middle. This CDR3 region has 17 residues. The CDR3 DNA follows: TGCAGCGTTGAAGACCCAACAGAAGGGGCAACTAATGAAAAACTGTTTTTT. It specifies CSVEDPTEGATNEKLFF.

The V and J genes are TRBV7-2 and TRBJ1-1; D perhaps matches TRBD1 (6 bases). The CDR3 spans 15 residues. V gave up 5 bases and J gave up 0 bases, with 13 bases separating them. Germline V CDR1 and CDR2: SGHTA, FQGNSA. In nucleotides, the CDR3 is TGTGCCAGCAGCCTTCAGGGGCTCATGAACACTGAAGCTTTCTTT. This codes for CASSLQGLMNTEAFF.

The chain links TRBV5-8 to TRBJ1-5; TRBD1 matches at 11 bases. V gave up 3 bases and J gave up 6 bases; unmatched junction bases: 5. The germline V gene encodes CDR1 SGHTS and CDR2 YDEGEE. The CDR3 covers 15 residues. In DNA form, the CDR3 reads TGTGCCAGCAGCTCGGACAGGGGGCTATTTCAGCCCCAGCATTTT. This encodes CASSSDRGLFQPQHF.

V is TRBV5-1 and J is TRBJ2-2, with 7 bases that match TRBD1. The CDR3 covers 14 residues. Trimming at V came to 6 bases and at J to 7 bases, leaving 9 bases not matched to a gene. Germline CDR1 and CDR2: SGHRS and YFSETQ. The CDR3, as DNA: TGCGCCAGCAAAATAGGGGGCGACGACGGGGAGCTGTTTTTT. Protein: CASKIGGDDGELFF.

The chain carries TRBV2 and TRBJ2-1, with D unclear. V lost 6 bases and J 8 bases, leaving 8 bases between the germline ends. This CDR3 comprises 11 residues. Germline V gives CDR1 SNHLY, CDR2 FYNNEI. CDR3 amino acids: CASSRRDEQFF. The CDR3 nucleotides read TGTGCCAGCAGCAGACGGGATGAGCAGTTCTTC.

This chain uses TRBV10-3 with TRBJ1-2; 7 bases agree with TRBD1. Germline V gene sequence: CDR1 ENHRY, CDR2 SYGVKD. This CDR3 spans 14 amino acids. V gave up 2 bases and J gave up 9 bases; unmatched junction bases: 9. In DNA, the CDR3 is TGTGCCATCAGTGAGAGGGGAGACAGGGCCAGCTACACCTTC. Translated: CAISERGDRASYTF.

This chain connects TRBV7-9 to TRBJ2-7, with a possible D match to TRBD1 (6 bases). The germline gives CDR1 SEHNR, CDR2 FQNEAQ (reference sequence). This CDR3 comprises 13 residues. V lost 1 base and J lost 5, with 9 bases in between. The CDR3 DNA reads as TGTGCCAGCAGCTTAGAGGGGGTTAACGAGCAGTACTTC. Protein sequence: CASSLEGVNEQYF.

The gene calls are TRBV5-4 and TRBJ1-1, with 9 bases fitting TRBD1. V shed 0 bases, J shed 1 base, and the junction held 1 base outside the gene matches. This CDR3 is 15 amino acids long. Germline loops: CDR1 SGHNT, CDR2 YYREEE (reference sequence). CDR3 in amino acids: CASSLGQGGNTEAFF. DNA for the CDR3: TGTGCCAGCAGCTTGGGACAGGGGGGGAACACTGAAGCTTTCTTT. The full variable domain, completed using reference TRBV5-4 and TRBJ1-1, is ETGVTQSPTHLIKTRGQQVTLRCSSQSGHNTVSWYQQALGQGPQFIFQYYREEENGRGNFPPRFSGLQFPNYSSELNVNALELDDSALYLCASSLGQGGNTEAFFGQGTRLTVV.

The chain is built from TRBV28 and TRBJ2-1, with D perhaps matching TRBD1 (6 bases). Trimming shortened V by 7 bases and J by 7 bases, and 17 bases separated the two germline ends. Germline assignment: CDR1 MDHEN and CDR2 SYDVKM. This CDR3 contains 14 residues. The CDR3 loop is CASTWTVPSNEQFF. CDR3 bases: TGTGCCAGCACTTGGACAGTCCCTTCGAATGAGCAGTTCTTC.

The chain joins TRBV4-1 to TRBJ2-1, with 9 bases fitting TRBD1. V dropped 4 bases and J dropped 2; count of bases not matched to a gene: 3. Per the germline V gene, CDR1 is MGHRA and CDR2 is YSYEKL. This CDR3 spans 15 amino acids. The CDR3 region is CASSPGQGPYNEQFF. CDR3 in DNA: TGCGCCAGCAGCCCGGGACAGGGACCCTACAATGAGCAGTTCTTC.

The CDR3 spells CASRAASGSAYEQYF. In DNA, the CDR3 is TGTGCCAGCAGGGCAGCTAGCGGGAGTGCCTACGAGCAGTACTTC. The V call is TRBV6-5, the J call TRBJ2-7, with TRBD2 identical over 10 bases. Germline values: CDR1 MNHEY, CDR2 SVGAGI. V lost 6 bases, J lost 2 bases, and 7 bases stayed unmatched. The CDR3 has 15 residues.

The gene calls are TRBV5-6 and TRBJ1-2, with 8 positions matching TRBD1. The germline gives CDR1 SGHDT, CDR2 YYEEEE. V was pared by 3 bases and J by 4 bases, with 17 bases of the junction left unmatched. This CDR3 is built from 18 residues. The CDR3 spells CASSSNRGTPSRLYGYTF. In DNA form, the CDR3 reads TGTGCCAGCAGCTCAAACAGGGGGACACCCTCACGTCTCTATGGCTACACCTTC.

This chain links TRBV6-1 with TRBJ2-6; the match to TRBD1 covers 7 bases. Looked up from germline, CDR1 is MNHNS and CDR2 is SASEGT. CDR3 length: 15 amino acids. J lost 1 base, V lost 11 bases, and 8 bases had no gene match. Here the CDR3 reads CAGRTGHSGANVLTF. As DNA, the CDR3 is TGTGCCGGACGGACAGGCCATTCTGGGGCCAACGTCCTGACTTTC.

The chain combines TRBV5-1 with TRBJ2-1; 9 nucleotides line up with TRBD1. Germline trimming cut 3 bases from V and 2 bases from J; bases unmatched to any gene: 9. Germline V gene lookup returns CDR1 SGHRS and CDR2 YFSETQ. The CDR3 runs 17 residues. CDR3 DNA sequence: TGCGCCAGCAGCTGGACCCTCGGACAGGGGCCCTACAATGAGCAGTTCTTC. Residues: CASSWTLGQGPYNEQFF.

This chain uses TRBV5-6 with TRBJ2-3, with a tentative D call TRBD2 (5 bases). Germline CDR1 is SGHDT and CDR2 is YYEEEE. The CDR3 spans 16 residues. Trimming stripped 0 bases from V and 5 bases from J, with 16 bases between. The CDR3 coding sequence is TGTGCCAGCAGCTTGGAGAGGGATAGCATGTTAGATACGCAGTATTTT. This codes for CASSLERDSMLDTQYF.

The rearrangement uses TRBV27 and TRBJ1-1; the D gene is possibly TRBD1 (6 bases). Trimming cost V 0 bases and J 5 bases, with 13 bases left between them. The CDR3 contains 15 residues. In germline, CDR1 is MNHEY, CDR2 SMNVEV (reference sequence). In DNA form, the CDR3 reads TGTGCCAGCAGTTTATCAGGCCAGGGGCGGACTGAAGCTTTCTTT. Translated, it gives CASSLSGQGRTEAFF.